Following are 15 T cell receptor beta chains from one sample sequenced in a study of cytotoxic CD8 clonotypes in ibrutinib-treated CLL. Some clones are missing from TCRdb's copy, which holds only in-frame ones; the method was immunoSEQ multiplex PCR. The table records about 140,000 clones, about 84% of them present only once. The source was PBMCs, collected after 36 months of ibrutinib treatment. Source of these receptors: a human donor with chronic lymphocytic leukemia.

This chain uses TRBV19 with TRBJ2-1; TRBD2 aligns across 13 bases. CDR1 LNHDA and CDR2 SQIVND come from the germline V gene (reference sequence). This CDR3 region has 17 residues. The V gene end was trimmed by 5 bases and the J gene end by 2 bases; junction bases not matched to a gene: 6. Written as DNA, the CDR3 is TGTGCCAGTAGTCGAAGACTAGCGGGAGGTACCTACAATGAGCAGTTCTTC. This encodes CASSRRLAGGTYNEQFF.

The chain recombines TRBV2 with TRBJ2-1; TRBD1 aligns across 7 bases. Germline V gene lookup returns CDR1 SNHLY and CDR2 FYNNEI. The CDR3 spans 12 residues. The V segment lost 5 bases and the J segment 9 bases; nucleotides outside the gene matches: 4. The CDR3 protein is CASSPQGFEQFF. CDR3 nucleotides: TGTGCCAGCAGTCCACAGGGGTTTGAGCAGTTCTTC.

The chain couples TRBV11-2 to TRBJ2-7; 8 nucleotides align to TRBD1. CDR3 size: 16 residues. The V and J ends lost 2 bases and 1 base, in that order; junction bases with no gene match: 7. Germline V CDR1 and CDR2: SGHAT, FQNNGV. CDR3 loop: CASSLTRTGRSYEQYF. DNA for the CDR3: TGTGCCAGCAGCTTAACGCGGACAGGGAGGTCCTACGAGCAGTACTTC.

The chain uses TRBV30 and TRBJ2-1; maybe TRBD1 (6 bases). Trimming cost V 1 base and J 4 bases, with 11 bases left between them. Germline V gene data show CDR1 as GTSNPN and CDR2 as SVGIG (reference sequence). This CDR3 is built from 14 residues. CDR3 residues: CAWSEAGDYNEQFF. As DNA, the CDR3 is TGTGCCTGGAGTGAGGCAGGGGATTACAATGAGCAGTTCTTC.

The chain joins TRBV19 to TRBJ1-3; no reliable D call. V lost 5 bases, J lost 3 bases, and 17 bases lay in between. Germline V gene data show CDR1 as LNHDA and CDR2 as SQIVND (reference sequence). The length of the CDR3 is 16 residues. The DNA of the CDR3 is TGTGCCAGTAGTCAATTACTTCGGACGTATGGAAACACCATATATTTT. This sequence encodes CASSQLLRTYGNTIYF.

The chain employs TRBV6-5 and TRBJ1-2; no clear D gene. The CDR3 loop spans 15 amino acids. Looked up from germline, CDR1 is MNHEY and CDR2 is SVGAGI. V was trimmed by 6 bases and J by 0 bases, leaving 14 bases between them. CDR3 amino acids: CASRDGGNTNYGYTF. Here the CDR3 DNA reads TGTGCCAGCAGGGACGGTGGGAACACTAACTATGGCTACACCTTC.

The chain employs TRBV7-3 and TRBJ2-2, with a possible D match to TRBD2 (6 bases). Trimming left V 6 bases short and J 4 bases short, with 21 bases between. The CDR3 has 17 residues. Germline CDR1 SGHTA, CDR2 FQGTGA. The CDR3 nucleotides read TGTGCCAGCAGTCAAACGGGAGCCACGAGGGGCACCGGGGAGCTGTTTTTT. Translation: CASSQTGATRGTGELFF.

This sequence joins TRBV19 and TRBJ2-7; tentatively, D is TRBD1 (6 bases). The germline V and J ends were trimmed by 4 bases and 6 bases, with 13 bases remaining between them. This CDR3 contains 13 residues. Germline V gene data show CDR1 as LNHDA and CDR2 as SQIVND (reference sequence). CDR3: CASSTQTGSEQYF. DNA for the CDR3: TGTGCCAGTAGTACACAAACAGGGAGCGAGCAGTACTTC.

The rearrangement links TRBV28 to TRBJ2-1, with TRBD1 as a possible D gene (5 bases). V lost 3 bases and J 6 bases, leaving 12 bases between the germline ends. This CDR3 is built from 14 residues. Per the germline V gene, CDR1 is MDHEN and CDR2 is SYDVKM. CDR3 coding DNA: TGTGCCAGCAGTTTTTTTCCAGGGTCCAATGAGCAGTTCTTC. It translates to CASSFFPGSNEQFF. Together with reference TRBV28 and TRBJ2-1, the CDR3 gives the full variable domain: DVKVTQSSRYLVKRTGEKVFLECVQDMDHENMFWYRQDPGLGLRLIYFSYDVKMKEKGDIPEGYSVSREKKERFSLILESASTNQTSMYLCASSFFPGSNEQFFGPGTRLTVL.

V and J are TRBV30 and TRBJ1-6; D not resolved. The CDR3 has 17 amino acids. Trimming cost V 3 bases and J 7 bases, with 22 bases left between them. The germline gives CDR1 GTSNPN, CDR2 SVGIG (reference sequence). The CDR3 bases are TGTGCCTGGAGCCCCTCTTTTCGGCGGCAGCAAAATTCACCCCTCCACTTT. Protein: CAWSPSFRRQQNSPLHF.

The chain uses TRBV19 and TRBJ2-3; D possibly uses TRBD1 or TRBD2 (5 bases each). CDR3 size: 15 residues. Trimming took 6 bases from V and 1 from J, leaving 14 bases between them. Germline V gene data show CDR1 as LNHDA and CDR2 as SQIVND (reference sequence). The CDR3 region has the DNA TGTGCCAGTAGGGGGCCGAAGGGACGCACAGATACGCAGTATTTT. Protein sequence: CASRGPKGRTDTQYF.

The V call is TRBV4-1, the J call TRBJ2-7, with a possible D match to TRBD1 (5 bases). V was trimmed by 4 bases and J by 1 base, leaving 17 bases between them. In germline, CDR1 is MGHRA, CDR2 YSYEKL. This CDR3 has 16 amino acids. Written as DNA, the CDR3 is TGCGCCAGCAGCCTGACTGGGGCCCCCGGGTCCTACGAGCAGTACTTC. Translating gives CASSLTGAPGSYEQYF.

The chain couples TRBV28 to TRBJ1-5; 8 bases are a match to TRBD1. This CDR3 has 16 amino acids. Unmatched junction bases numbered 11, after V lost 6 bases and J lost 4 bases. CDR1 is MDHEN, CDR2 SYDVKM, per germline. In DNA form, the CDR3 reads TGTGCCAGCAGACTCACCGGACAGGGCACGAATCAGCCCCAGCATTTT. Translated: CASRLTGQGTNQPQHF.

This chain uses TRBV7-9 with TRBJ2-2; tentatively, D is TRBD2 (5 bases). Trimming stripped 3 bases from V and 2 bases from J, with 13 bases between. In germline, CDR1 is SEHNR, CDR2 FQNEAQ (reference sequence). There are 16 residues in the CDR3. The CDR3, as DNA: TGTGCCAGCAGCTTTACCACTAGTGCCAACACCGGGGAGCTGTTTTTT. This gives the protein CASSFTTSANTGELFF.

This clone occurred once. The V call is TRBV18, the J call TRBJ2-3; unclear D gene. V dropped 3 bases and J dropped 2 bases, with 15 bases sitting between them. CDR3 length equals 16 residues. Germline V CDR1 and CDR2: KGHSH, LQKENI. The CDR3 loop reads CASSPRAVVDTDTQYF. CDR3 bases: TGTGCCAGCTCACCCCGGGCAGTAGTAGACACAGATACGCAGTATTTT.